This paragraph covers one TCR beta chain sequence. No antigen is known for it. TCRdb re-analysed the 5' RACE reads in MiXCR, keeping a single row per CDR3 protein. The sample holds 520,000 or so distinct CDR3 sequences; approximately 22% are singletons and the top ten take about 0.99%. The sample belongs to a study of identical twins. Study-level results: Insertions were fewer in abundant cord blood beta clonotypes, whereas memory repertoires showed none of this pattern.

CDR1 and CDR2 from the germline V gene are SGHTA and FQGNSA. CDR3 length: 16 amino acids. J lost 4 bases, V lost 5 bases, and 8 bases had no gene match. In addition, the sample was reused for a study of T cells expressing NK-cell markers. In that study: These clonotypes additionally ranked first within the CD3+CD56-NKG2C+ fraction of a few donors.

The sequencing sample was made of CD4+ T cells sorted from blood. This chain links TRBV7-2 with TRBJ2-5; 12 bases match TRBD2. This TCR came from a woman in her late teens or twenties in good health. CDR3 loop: CASSPRLAGVGETQYF. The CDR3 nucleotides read TGTGCCAGCAGCCCCCGACTAGCGGGAGTGGGAGAGACCCAGTACTTC.